This paragraph reports one T cell receptor beta chain. TCRdb passed the RT-PCR reads through MiXCR, listing each CDR3 protein once. The table shows more than 550,000 distinct CDR3 sequences, with 12% to 15% occurring only once. This CDR3 has 12 amino acids. Germline CDR1 DFQATT, CDR2 SNEGSKA (reference sequence). V gave up 2 bases and J gave up 2 bases, with 7 bases separating them. Sequencing was performed on memory CD4+ T cells from blood. The chain joins TRBV20-1 to TRBJ2-7; the D is unclear. The clonotype was recovered from a female donor in good health, serving as a healthy control. DNA for the CDR3: TGCAGTGCTAGATCCACAGCCTACGAGCAGTACTTC. Translated: CSARSTAYEQYF.